This T cell receptor (beta chain) was sequenced for a study of long-term antiretroviral therapy in people with HIV. This CDR3 contains 16 residues. V shed 6 bases and J shed 0 bases, with 16 bases lying between them. Per the germline V gene, CDR1 is SGHAT and CDR2 is FQNNGV. Sequencing relied on immunoSEQ assay v3.0, run at survey level. Per-sample targets for sequencing were about 40,000-55,000 T-cell genomes. Profiled with immunoSEQ multiplex PCR; TCRdb holds only in-frame clones, not every one. The data hold approximately 14,000 clones, with 70% to 85% observed a single time. Broader study findings: Collection of the blood, which took place between the mid-2000s and the late 2010s, possibly occurred under older ART regimens. All time points showed a repertoire dominated by clones expanded before ART.

Points on this clone: Its cognate antigen is unknown.

The sequencing here drew on unsorted PBMCs, taken just before starting antiretroviral therapy. This receptor was taken from a man aged 40-49 years with HIV. The chain has TRBV11-2 and TRBJ2-3; possibly TRBD1 or TRBD2 for D (5 bases each). CDR3 bases: TGTGCCAGCAGTCCCCAACCGTGGGGGAGCACAGATACGCAGTATTTT. Translation gives CASSPQPWGSTDTQYF.